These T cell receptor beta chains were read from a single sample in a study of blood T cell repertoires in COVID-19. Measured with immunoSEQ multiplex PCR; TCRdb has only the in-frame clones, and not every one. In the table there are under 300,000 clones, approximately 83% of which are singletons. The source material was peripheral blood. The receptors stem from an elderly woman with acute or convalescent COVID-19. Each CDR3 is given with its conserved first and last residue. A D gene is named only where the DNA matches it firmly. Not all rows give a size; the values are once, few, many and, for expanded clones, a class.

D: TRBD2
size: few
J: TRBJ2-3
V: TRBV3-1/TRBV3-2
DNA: TGTGCCAGCAGCCAACGGGGGGGCACAGATACGCAGTATTTT
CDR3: CASSQRGGTDTQYF

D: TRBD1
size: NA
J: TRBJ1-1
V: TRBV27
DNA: TGTGCCAGCAGTTGGACAGGTATGAACACTGAAGCTTTCTTT
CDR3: CASSWTGMNTEAFF

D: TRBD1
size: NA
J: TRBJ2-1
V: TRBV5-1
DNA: TGCGCCAGCAGCTCACAGGGGTTTTACAATGAGCAGTTCTTC
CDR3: CASSSQGFYNEQFF

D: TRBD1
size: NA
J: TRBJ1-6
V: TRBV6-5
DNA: TGTGCCAGCAGCCCAGACAGGGAGGTAGGTCCCCTCCACTTT
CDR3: CASSPDREVGPLHF

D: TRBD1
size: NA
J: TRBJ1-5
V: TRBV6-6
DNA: TGTGCCAGCAGCCTGACAGGGGGTGGCAATCAGCCCCAGCATTTT
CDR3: CASSLTGGGNQPQHF

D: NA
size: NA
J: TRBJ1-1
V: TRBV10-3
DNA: TGTGCCATCAGTGGACTAGCAGAGAACACTGAAGCTTTCTTT
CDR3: CAISGLAENTEAFF

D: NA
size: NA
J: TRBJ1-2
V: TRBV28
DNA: TGTGCCAGCAGTTGGGGCCGCGAGGGGGACTATGGCTACACCTTC
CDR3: CASSWGREGDYGYTF

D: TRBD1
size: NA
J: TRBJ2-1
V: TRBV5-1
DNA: TGCGCCAGCAGCTTTCCAGCCGGGCCAGGGGGAGACAATGAGCAGTTCTTC
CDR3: CASSFPAGPGGDNEQFF

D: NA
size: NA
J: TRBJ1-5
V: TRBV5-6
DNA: TGTGCCAGCAGCCTCGGACAGCTGAATCAGCCCCAGCATTTT
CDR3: CASSLGQLNQPQHF

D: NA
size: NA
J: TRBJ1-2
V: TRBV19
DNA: TGTGCCAGTAGTTCTTACCCTGACAGGAGGTATGGCTACACCTTC
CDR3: CASSSYPDRRYGYTF

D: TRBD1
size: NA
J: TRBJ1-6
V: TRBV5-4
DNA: TGTGCCAGCAGCCTGGAGGGGGGACAGGTGAATTCACCCCTCCACTTT
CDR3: CASSLEGGQVNSPLHF

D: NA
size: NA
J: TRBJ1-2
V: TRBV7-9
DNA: TGTGCCAGCAGCTTAGACGGGACTACTGGCTACACCTTC
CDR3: CASSLDGTTGYTF

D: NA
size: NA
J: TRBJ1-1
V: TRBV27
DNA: TGTGCCAGCAGTCCCCGGGGGGGGAACACTGAAGCTTTCTTT
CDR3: CASSPRGGNTEAFF

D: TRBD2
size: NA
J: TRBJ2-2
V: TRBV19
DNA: TGTGCCAGTATCCGCACTAGCGGGGGGCCCCGGGGCACCGGGGAGCTGTTTTTT
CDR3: CASIRTSGGPRGTGELFF

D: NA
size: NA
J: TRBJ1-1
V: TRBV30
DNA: TGTGCCTGGAGTTTCCACAGGGCCGGTACTGAAGCTTTCTTT
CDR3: CAWSFHRAGTEAFF

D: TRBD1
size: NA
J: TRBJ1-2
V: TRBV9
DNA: TGTGCCAGCAGCGTAGGGGACAGGGCGGGCTACACCTTC
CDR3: CASSVGDRAGYTF

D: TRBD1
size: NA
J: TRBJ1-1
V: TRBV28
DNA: TGTGCCAGCAGCACAGGGGGCCACACTGAAGCTTTCTTT
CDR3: CASSTGGHTEAFF

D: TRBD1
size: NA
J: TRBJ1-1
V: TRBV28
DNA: TGTGCCAGCAGTCCCAGAAGGGGGACAGGGGGAAAGGCTGAAGCTTTCTTT
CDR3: CASSPRRGTGGKAEAFF

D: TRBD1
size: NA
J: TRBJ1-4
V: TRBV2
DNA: TGTGCCAGCAGTGCCCGGGACAGGGGGCGCGAAAAACTGTTTTTT
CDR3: CASSARDRGREKLFF

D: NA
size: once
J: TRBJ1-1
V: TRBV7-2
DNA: TGTGCCAGCAGCTCCGGACCCCAGGGTTGGGGGAACACTGAAGCTTTCTTT
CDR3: CASSSGPQGWGNTEAFF

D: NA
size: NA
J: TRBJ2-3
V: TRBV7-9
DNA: TGTGCCAGCAGCCCGCGGGGGCTAACAGATACGCAGTATTTT
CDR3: CASSPRGLTDTQYF

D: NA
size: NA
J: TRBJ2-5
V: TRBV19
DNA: TGTGCCAGTAGTTCACCGGGACAACAAGAGACCCAGTACTTC
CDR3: CASSSPGQQETQYF

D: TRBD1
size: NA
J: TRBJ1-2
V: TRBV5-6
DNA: TGTGCCAGCAGCTTGGATCCGAACAGGGGAAATGGCTACACCTTC
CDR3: CASSLDPNRGNGYTF

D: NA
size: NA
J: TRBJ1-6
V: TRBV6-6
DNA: TGTGCCAGCAGCCCGGACATCTATAATTCACCCCTCCACTTT
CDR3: CASSPDIYNSPLHF

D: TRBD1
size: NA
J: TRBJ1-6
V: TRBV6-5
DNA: TGTGCCAGCAGCCTGGGACAGGTTTCTAATTCACCCCTCCACTTT
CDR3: CASSLGQVSNSPLHF

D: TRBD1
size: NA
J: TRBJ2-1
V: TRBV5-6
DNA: TGTGCCAGCACTCCCAGTAGACAGGGGGGACGCAATGAGCAGTTCTTC
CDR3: CASTPSRQGGRNEQFF

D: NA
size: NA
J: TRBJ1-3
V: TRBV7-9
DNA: TGTGCCAGCAGCTTAGGACACGTTAGCTCTGGAAACACCATATATTTT
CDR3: CASSLGHVSSGNTIYF

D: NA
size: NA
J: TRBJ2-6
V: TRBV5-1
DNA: TGCGCCAGCAGCTTGGACAGGGTATCTGGGGCCAACGTCCTGACTTTC
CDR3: CASSLDRVSGANVLTF

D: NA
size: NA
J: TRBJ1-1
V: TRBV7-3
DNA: TGTGCCAGCAGCTTAACGAGGGCGAGTACTGAAGCTTTCTTT
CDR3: CASSLTRASTEAFF

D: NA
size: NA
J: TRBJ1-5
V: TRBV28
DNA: TGTGCCAGCAGTCCCCGCCCGGGTGGGAGCAATCAGCCCCAGCATTTT
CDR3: CASSPRPGGSNQPQHF

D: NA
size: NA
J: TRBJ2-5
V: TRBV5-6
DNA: TGTGCCAGCATCTACAGGGAGACCCAGTACTTC
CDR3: CASIYRETQYF

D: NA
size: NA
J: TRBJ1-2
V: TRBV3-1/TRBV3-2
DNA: TGTGCCAGCAGCCAAGTCCCAGGGATCCCTTATGGCTACACCTTC
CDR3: CASSQVPGIPYGYTF

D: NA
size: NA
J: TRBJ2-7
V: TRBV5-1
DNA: TGCGCCAGCAGCTTGGCGGACATAGGGGGCTACGAGCAGTACTTC
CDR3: CASSLADIGGYEQYF

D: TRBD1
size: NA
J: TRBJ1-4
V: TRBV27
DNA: TGTGCCAGCAGTTGGGGACAGGGGGGTGAAAAACTGTTTTTT
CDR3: CASSWGQGGEKLFF

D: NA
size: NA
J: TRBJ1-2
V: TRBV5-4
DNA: TGTGCCAGCAGCTTGAACACCGATTACTATGGCTACACCTTC
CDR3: CASSLNTDYYGYTF

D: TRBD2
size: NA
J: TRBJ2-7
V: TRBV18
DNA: TGTGCCAGCTCACCACGGCCCAGCGGGGGGGCCTACGAGCAGTACTTC
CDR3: CASSPRPSGGAYEQYF

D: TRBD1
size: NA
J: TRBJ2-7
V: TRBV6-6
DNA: TGTGCCAGCAGTTACTCGGAGGGACAGGGGGCGTCCGAGCAGTACTTC
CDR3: CASSYSEGQGASEQYF

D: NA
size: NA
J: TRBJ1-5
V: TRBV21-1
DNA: TGTGCCAGCAGCACCCGACAGTGGGGTGATCAGCCCCAGCATTTT
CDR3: CASSTRQWGDQPQHF

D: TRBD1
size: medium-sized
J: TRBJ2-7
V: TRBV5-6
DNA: TGTGCCAGCAGCTTGGGTGGACAGGGGTCGTCCTCCTACGAGCAGTACTTC
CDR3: CASSLGGQGSSSYEQYF

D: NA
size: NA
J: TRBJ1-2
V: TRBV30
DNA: TGTGCCTGGAGTGTAGAACATCCGAACTATGGCTACACCTTC
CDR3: CAWSVEHPNYGYTF

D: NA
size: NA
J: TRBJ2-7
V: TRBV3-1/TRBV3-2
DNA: TGTGCCAGCAGAGGCCTAGCTGGCTACGAGCAGTACTTC
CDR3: CASRGLAGYEQYF

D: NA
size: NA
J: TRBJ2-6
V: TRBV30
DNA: TGTGCCTGGAGCCAGGCTGGGGCCAACGTCCTGACTTTC
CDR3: CAWSQAGANVLTF

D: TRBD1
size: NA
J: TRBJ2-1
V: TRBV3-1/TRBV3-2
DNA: TGTGCCAGCAGCCAAGTCCGACAGGGGCCCCGTAATGAGCAGTTCTTC
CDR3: CASSQVRQGPRNEQFF

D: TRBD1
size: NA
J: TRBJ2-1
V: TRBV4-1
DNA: TGCGCCAGCAGCCAATCGGGACAGACCAATGAGCAGTTCTTC
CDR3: CASSQSGQTNEQFF

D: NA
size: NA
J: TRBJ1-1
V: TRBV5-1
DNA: TGCGCCAGCAGCCGCCAACAGGGTGGGAGGAACACTGAAGCTTTCTTT
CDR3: CASSRQQGGRNTEAFF

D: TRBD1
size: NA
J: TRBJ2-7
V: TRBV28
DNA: TGTGCCAGCAGACGCGCCGGGACAGGGGCTTACGAGCAGTACTTC
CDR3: CASRRAGTGAYEQYF

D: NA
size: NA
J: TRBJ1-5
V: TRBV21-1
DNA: TGTGCCAGCAGCAAAGACTACCCCTTTGGCAATCAGCCCCAGCATTTT
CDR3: CASSKDYPFGNQPQHF

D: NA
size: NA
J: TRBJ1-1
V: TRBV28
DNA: TGTGCCAGCAGCCTCGCCCGAGCAGAAGCTTTCTTT
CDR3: CASSLARAEAFF

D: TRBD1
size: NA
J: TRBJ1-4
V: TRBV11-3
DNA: TGTGCCAGCAGCCCTTTTAACAAGGGACAGGGCAGAGGAACTAATGAAAAACTGTTTTTT
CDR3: CASSPFNKGQGRGTNEKLFF

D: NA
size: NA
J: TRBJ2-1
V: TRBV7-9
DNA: TGTGCCAGCAACCGTATTAGCGGCGTTGGAAACAATGAGCAGTTCTTC
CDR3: CASNRISGVGNNEQFF

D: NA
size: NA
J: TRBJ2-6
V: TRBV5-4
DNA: TGTGCCAGCAGCTACGCGGGATCGGGGGCCAACGTCCTGACTTTC
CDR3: CASSYAGSGANVLTF

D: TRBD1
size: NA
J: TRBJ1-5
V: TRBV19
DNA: TGTGCCAGTAGTACGGGACAGTTCAATCAGCCCCAGCATTTT
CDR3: CASSTGQFNQPQHF

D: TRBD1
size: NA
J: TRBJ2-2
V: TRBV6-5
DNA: TGTGCCAGCAGCCAGACAGGGGGCTTCGGGGAGCTGTTTTTT
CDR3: CASSQTGGFGELFF

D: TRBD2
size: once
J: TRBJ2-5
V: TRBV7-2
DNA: TGTGCCAGCAGCTTAGGGGGGGGAGAGACCCAGTACTTC
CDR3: CASSLGGGETQYF

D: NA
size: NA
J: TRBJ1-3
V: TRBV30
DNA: TGTGCCTGGAGGCCCGACAAACTCGGAAACACCATATATTTT
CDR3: CAWRPDKLGNTIYF

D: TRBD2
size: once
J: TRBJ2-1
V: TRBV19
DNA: TGTGCCAGTAGTCCCGAACTAGCGGGGGGGTACAATGAGCAGTTCTTC
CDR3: CASSPELAGGYNEQFF

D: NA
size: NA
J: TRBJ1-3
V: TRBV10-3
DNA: TGTGCCATCAGTGAGTCGGGCAGTCTCTCCATATATTTT
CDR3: CAISESGSLSIYF